The T cell receptor (beta chain) under discussion was sequenced for a study of T cell responses to AZD1222 COVID-19 vaccine. For this clone: The antigen is unknown.

The method was immunoSEQ multiplex PCR; TCRdb's version includes in-frame clones alone and lacks a portion of them. This table has 130,000 or so clones, around 83% appearing once. Notes on the study in general: With two AZD1222 doses given, Spike-specific TCR breadth and depth both rose. Donors skewed white British and female; clonal diversity was possibly underestimated. Baseline serostatus was positive in only a handful of AZD1222 recipients.

Germline V lookup: CDR1 SGHTA, CDR2 FQGNSA. After removal of 3 bases from V and 4 bases from J, the junction contained 1 base not matched to a gene. The CDR3 sequence is 13 residues long. The specimen comprised peripheral blood, sampled 28 days after the second AZD1222 dose. The V call is TRBV7-2, the J call TRBJ1-2; 8 bases fit TRBD1. The receptor comes from an adult who received the AZD1222 COVID-19 vaccine. Here the CDR3 DNA reads TGTGCCAGCAGCTTGGGGACAGGCTATGGCTACACCTTC. This gives the protein CASSLGTGYGYTF.